A selection of T cell receptor beta chains follows, all from one sample in a study of early T cells in non-severe SARS-CoV-2 infection. Each CDR3 protein is one row after TCRdb ran MiXCR on the 5' RACE reads. Among approximately 100,000 distinct CDR3 sequences listed, approximately 10% were seen once. Input material: whole blood. The source is an adult who was a healthcare worker with PCR-confirmed SARS-CoV-2 infection or an uninfected control (not recorded which). The CDR3 runs from the conserved cysteine through the conserved F or W. The order of the fields is CDR3 protein, CDR3 DNA, V gene, D gene, clone size, J gene. D genes are given only for firm matches. Expanded clones are given a class, and other clones once, few, many or no size at all.

CDR3: CSARFAKSLKPGHITGELFF
DNA: TGCAGTGCTAGATTTGCGAAATCGTTAAAGCCGGGACATATCACCGGGGAGCTGTTTTTT
V: TRBV20-1
D: -
size: -
J: TRBJ2-2

CDR3: CASRSPGKLYEQYF
DNA: TGTGCCAGCAGATCCCCCGGGAAGCTATACGAGCAGTACTTC
V: TRBV28
D: -
size: -
J: TRBJ2-7

CDR3: CSARDRGLPNYGYTF
DNA: TGCAGTGCTAGAGACAGGGGCCTTCCCAACTATGGCTACACCTTC
V: TRBV20-1
D: -
size: -
J: TRBJ1-2

CDR3: CSARGRGQGVYNSPLHF
DNA: TGCAGTGCTAGAGGCCGGGGACAGGGAGTTTATAATTCACCCCTCCACTTT
V: TRBV20-1
D: TRBD1
size: few
J: TRBJ1-6

CDR3: CASSFVQGKAGYTF
DNA: TGTGCCAGCAGTTTCGTACAGGGGAAGGCGGGCTACACCTTC
V: TRBV6-2/TRBV6-3
D: TRBD1
size: many
J: TRBJ1-2

CDR3: CASSERQGNYGYTF
DNA: TGTGCCAGCAGTGAAAGACAGGGGAACTATGGCTACACCTTC
V: TRBV6-1
D: TRBD1
size: few
J: TRBJ1-2

CDR3: CASSSRIVSGANVLTF
DNA: TGTGCCAGCAGTTCAAGGATAGTCTCTGGGGCCAACGTCCTGACTTTC
V: TRBV28
D: -
size: many
J: TRBJ2-6

CDR3: CAWSVVSSGYTF
DNA: TGTGCCTGGAGTGTAGTGAGCTCTGGCTACACCTTC
V: TRBV30
D: -
size: few
J: TRBJ1-2

CDR3: CAIRGSTDTQYF
DNA: TGTGCCATCAGGGGTAGCACAGATACGCAGTATTTT
V: TRBV10-3
D: -
size: -
J: TRBJ2-3

CDR3: CASRRQGGGGSNQPQHF
DNA: TGTGCCAGCAGAAGACAGGGGGGCGGGGGTAGCAATCAGCCCCAGCATTTT
V: TRBV6-5
D: TRBD1
size: many
J: TRBJ1-5